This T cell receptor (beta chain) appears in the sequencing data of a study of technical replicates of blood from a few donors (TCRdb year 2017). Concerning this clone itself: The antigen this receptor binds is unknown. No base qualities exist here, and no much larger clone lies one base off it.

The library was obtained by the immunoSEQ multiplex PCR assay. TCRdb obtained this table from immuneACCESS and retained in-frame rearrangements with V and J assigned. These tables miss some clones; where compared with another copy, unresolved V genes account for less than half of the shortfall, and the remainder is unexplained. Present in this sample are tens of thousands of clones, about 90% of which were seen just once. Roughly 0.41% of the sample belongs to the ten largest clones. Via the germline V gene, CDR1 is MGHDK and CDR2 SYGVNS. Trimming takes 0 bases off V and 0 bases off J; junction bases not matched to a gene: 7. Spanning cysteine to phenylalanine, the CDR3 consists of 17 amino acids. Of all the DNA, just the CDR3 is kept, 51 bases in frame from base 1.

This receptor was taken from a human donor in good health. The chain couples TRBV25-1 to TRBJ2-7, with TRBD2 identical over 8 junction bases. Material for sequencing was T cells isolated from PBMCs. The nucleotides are TGTGCCAGCAGTGAATATTTAGCGGGGCCGAGCTCCTACGAGCAGTACTTC. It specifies CASSEYLAGPSSYEQYF.